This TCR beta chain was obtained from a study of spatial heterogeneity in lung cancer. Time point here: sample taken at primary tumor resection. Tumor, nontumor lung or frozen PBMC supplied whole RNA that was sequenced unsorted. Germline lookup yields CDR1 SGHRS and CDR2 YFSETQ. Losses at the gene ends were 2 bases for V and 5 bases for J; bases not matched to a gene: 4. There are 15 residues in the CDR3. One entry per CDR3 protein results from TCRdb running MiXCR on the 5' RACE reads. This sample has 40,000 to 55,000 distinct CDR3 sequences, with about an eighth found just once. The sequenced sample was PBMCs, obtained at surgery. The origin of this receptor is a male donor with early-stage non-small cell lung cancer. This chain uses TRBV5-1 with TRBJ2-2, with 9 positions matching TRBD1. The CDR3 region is CASSFLTGGTGELFF. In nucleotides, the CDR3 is TGCGCCAGCAGCTTCTTGACAGGGGGGACCGGGGAGCTGTTTTTT. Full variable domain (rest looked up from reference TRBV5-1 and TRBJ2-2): KAGVTQTPRYLIKTRGQQVTLSCSPISGHRSVSWYQQTPGQGLQFLFEYFSETQRNKGNFPGRFSGRQFSNSRSEMNVSTLELGDSALYLCASSFLTGGTGELFFGEGSRLTVL.